This TCR beta chain was documented in a study of Ad26.COV2.S vaccination and SARS-CoV-2 variants. Whole-study findings and limits: Whether participants received vaccine or placebo, their non-spike TCR breadth was similar.

Using immunoSEQ multiplex PCR, the repertoire was profiled, and TCRdb retains in-frame clones only, with some absent. The data contain approximately 340,000 clones, around 90% of them seen just once; the ten biggest clones take up 3% to 4%. Of note for this clone: The antigen remains undetermined. The junction shows a germline mismatch at one end, possibly a read error.

In germline, CDR1 is SSHAT, CDR2 FNYEAQ (reference sequence). The CDR3 is 17 amino acids. The TCR originated in a human donor who had recovered from COVID-19. The specimen comprised peripheral blood, sampled after recovery from COVID-19. V gene TRBV7-7 combines with J gene TRBJ2-3; 11 bases agree with TRBD2. The CDR3 sequence: CASSSGLAGWNTDTQYF. DNA for the CDR3: TGTGCTAGCAGCTCCGGACTAGCGGGTTGGAACACAGATACGCAGTATTTT.